Given below is one T cell receptor beta chain in context. Its matching antigen is unknown. The limits of the CDR3 on the DNA are not certain, so only TCRdb's listed CDR3 is given. The sample belongs to a study of T cells in Graves' hyperthyroidism and ophthalmopathy. Notes on the study in general: In the blood, most expanded thyroid clonotypes above 0.001 appeared as well.

The study excluded patients with uncontrolled infection, other autoimmune disease, pregnancy or lactation. First hyperthyroidism diagnosis is when the blood sample was obtained, before any ophthalmopathy symptoms. TCR beta CDR3 sequences were amplified from RNA transcripts. HTBI primers were employed in a first-round RT-PCR of the TCR CDR3. One entry per CDR3 protein, called by TCRdb with MiXCR from the multiplex PCR reads. The sample gives 35,000 to 40,000 distinct CDR3 sequences, 49% of which show up once; about 6% is in the top ten. Germline V gives CDR1 MGHDK, CDR2 SYGVNS. Including both end residues, the CDR3 is 20 amino acids long.

The chain has TRBV25-1 and TRBJ1-2; the table's D gene call, TRBD1, was not cross checked with the DNA. The TCR sequence derives from a woman aged 45-65 years with Graves' hyperthyroidism that later progressed to Graves' ophthalmopathy. Material for sequencing was blood. The CDR3 protein is CASSIYLCSVARDGGTGYTF.